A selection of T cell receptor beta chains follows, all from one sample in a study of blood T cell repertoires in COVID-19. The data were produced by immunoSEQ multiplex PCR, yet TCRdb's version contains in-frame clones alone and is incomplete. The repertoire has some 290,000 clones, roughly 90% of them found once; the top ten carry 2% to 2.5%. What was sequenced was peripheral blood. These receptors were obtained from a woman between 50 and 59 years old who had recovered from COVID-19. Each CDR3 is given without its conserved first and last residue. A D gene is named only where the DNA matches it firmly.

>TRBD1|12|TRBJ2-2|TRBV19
ASSRGQGAGELF
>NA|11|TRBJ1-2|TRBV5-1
ASSLTGLEGYT
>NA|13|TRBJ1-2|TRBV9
ASSPPGQAYHGYT
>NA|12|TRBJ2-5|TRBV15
ATSRDLREETQY
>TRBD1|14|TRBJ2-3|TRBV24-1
ATQGGTGGEIDTQY
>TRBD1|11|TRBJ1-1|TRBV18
ASSRGGNTEAF
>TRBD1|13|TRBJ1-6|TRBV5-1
ASSLAWTGASPLH
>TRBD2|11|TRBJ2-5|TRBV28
IAGGPLQETQY
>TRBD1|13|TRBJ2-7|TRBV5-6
ASSLSYQGAYEQY
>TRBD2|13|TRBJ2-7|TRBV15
ATSSGTSEQYEQY
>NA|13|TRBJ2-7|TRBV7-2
ASSFSPWDMSEQY
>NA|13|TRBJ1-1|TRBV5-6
ASSFLGGIGTEAF
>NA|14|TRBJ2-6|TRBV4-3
ASSQHSGSGANVLT
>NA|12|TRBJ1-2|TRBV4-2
ASSQGAADYGYT
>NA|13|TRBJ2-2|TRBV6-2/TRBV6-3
ASSIGASRTGELF
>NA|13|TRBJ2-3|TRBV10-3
AISDPTRGTDTQY
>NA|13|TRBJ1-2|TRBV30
ASSQGQRNNYGYT
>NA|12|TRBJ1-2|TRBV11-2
ASSPGGAHYGYT
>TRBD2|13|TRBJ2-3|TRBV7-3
ASSLAGATTDTQY
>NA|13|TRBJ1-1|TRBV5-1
ASSLAAGLVTEAF
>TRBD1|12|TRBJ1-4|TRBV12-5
ASVPTGGMKKLF
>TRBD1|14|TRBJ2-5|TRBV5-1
ASSSGTGPGVETQY
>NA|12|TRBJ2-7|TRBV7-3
ASSPGGRVAEQY